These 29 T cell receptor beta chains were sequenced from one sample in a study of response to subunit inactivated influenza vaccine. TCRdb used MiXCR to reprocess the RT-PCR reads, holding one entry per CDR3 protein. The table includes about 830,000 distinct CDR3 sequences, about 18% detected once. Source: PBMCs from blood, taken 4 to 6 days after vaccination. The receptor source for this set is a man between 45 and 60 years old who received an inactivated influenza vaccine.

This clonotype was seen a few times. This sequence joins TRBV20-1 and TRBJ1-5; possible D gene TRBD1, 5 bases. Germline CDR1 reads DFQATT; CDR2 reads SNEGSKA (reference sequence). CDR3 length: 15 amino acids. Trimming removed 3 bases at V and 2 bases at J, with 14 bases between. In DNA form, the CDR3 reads TGCAGTGCTAGGGGACCCCCCTGGGGCAATCAGCCCCAGCATTTT. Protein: CSARGPPWGNQPQHF.

CDR3 nucleotide sequence: TGTGCCAGCTCCCGCTTAGGAACCACCGGGGAGCTGTTTTTT. The encoded protein is CASSRLGTTGELFF. V is TRBV18 and J is TRBJ2-2, with D unresolved. This CDR3 spans 14 amino acids. CDR1 is KGHSH and CDR2 is LQKENI in the germline V gene. V lost 6 bases to trimming and J lost 4 bases, with 12 bases between them.

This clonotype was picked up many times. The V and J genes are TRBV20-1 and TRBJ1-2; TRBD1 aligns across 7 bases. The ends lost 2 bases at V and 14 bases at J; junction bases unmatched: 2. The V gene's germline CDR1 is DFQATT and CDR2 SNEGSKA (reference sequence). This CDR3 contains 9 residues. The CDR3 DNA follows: TGCAGTGCTAGAACGGGACAGACCTTC. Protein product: CSARTGQTF.

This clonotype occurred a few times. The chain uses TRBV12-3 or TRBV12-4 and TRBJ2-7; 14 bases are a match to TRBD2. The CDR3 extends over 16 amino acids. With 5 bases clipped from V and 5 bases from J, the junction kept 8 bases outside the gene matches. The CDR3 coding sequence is TGTGCCAGCAGTCTTAGACTAGCGGGAGGGCTCAACGAGCAGTACTTC. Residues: CASSLRLAGGLNEQYF.

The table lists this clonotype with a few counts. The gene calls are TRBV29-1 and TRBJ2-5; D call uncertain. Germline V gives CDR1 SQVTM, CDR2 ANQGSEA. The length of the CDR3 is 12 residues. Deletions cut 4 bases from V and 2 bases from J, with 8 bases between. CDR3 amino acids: CSVAAQQETQYF. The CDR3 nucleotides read TGCAGCGTTGCAGCGCAGCAAGAGACCCAGTACTTC.

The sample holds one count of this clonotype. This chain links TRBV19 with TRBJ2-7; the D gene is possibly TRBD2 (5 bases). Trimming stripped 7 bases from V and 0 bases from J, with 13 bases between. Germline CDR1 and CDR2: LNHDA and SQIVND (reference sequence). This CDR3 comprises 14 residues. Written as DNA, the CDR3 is TGTGCCAGTACCGCAGCGGCGGGCTCCTACGAGCAGTACTTC. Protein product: CASTAAAGSYEQYF.

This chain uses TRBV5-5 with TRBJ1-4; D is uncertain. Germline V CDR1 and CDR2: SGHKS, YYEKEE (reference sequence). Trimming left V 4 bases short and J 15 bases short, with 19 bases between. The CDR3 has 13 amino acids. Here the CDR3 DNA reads TGTGCCAGCAGCCATCCTTTCTCCGAGCGATTGTTTTTT. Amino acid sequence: CASSHPFSERLFF.

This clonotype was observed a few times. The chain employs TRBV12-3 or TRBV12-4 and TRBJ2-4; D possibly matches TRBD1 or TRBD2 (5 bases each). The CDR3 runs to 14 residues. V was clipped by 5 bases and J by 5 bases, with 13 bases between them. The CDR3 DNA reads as TGTGCCAGCAGTCTGGGACGGCTGCAAAACATTCAGTACTTC. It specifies CASSLGRLQNIQYF.

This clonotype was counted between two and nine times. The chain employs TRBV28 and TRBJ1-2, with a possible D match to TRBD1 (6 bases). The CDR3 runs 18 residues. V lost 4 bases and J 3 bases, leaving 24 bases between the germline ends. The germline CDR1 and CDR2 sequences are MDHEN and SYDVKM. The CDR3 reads CASSSTGTGAWAHYGYTF. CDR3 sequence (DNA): TGTGCCAGCAGTTCTACCGGGACGGGGGCTTGGGCGCACTATGGCTACACCTTC.

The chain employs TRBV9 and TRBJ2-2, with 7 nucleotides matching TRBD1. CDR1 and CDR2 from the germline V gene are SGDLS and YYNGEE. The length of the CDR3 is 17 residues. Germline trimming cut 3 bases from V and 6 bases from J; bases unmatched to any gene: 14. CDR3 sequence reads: CASSESQGGWYAGELFF. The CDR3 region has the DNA TGTGCCAGCAGCGAGAGCCAAGGGGGCTGGTATGCCGGGGAGCTGTTTTTT.

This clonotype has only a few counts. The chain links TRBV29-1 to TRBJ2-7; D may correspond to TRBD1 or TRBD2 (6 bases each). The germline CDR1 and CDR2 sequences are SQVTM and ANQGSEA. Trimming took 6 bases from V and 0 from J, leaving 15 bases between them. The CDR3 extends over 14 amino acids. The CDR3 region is CSVQGGTSSYEQYF. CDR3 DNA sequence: TGCAGCGTCCAAGGGGGGACGAGCTCCTACGAGCAGTACTTC.

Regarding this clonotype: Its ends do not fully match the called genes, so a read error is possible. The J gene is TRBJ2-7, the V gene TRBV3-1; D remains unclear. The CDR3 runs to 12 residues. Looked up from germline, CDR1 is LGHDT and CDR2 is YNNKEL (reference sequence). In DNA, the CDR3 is TGTGCCAGCAGCAGGTCCTCCAACGAGCAGTACTTC. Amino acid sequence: CASSRSSNEQYF.

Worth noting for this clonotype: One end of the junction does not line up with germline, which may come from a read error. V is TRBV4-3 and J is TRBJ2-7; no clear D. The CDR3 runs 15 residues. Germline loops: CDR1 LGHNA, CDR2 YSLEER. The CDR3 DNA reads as TGCGTCAGCAGCCAAGATTCAGGCCCTCCCTACGAGCAGTACTTC. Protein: CVSSQDSGPPYEQYF.

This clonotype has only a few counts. For the CDR3, the DNA is TGCGCCAGCAGCTCATCTGGCGTGGGGAACAATGAGCAGTTCTTC. Protein product: CASSSSGVGNNEQFF. This chain joins TRBV5-1 and TRBJ2-1; D gene uncertain. Trimming removed 3 bases at V and 5 bases at J, with 15 bases between. CDR1 is SGHRS, CDR2 YFSETQ, per germline. The CDR3 has 15 amino acids.

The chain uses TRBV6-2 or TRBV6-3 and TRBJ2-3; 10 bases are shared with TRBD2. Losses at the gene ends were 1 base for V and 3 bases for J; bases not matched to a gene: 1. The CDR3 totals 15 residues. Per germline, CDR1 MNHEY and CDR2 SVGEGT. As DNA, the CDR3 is TGTGCCAGCAGTTACTATAGCGGGAGGACAGATACGCAGTATTTT. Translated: CASSYYSGRTDTQYF.

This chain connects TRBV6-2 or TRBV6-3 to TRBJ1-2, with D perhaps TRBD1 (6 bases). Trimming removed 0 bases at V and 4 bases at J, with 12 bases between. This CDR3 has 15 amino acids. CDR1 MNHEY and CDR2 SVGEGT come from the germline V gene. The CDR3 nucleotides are TGTGCCAGCAGTTACTCGAGACAGGCAATCTATGGCTACACCTTC. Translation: CASSYSRQAIYGYTF.

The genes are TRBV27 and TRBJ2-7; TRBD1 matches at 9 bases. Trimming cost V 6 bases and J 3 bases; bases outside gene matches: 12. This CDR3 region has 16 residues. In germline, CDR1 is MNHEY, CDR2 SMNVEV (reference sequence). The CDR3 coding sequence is TGTGCCAGCAGCCTGGGGGCTGGGACAGGGTACTACGAGCAGTACTTC. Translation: CASSLGAGTGYYEQYF.

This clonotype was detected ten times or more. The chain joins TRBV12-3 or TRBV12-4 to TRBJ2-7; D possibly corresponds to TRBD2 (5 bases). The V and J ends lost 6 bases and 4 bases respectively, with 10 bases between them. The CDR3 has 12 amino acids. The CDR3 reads CASSPDLYEQYF. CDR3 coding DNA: TGTGCCAGCAGCCCGGACTTGTACGAGCAGTACTTC.

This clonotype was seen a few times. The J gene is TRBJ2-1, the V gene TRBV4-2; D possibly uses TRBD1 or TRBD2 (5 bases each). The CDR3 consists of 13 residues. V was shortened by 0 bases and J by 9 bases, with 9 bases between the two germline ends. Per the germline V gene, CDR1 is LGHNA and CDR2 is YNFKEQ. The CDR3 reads CASSQDLGTEQFF. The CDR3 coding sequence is TGTGCCAGCAGCCAAGATCTCGGGACTGAGCAGTTCTTC.

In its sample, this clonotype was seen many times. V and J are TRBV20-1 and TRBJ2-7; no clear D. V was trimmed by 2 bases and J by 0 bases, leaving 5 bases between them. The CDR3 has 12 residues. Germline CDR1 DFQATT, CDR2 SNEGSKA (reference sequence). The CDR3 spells CSARTDSYEQYF. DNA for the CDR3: TGCAGTGCTAGAACTGACTCCTACGAGCAGTACTTC.

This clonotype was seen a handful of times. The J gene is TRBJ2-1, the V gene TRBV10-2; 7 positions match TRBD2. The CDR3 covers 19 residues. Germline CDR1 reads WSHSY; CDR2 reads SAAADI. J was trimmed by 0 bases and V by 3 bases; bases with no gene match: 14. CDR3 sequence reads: CASSDFSWEGRSSYNEQFF. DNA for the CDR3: TGCGCCAGCAGTGATTTTTCGTGGGAGGGCAGAAGCTCCTACAATGAGCAGTTCTTC.

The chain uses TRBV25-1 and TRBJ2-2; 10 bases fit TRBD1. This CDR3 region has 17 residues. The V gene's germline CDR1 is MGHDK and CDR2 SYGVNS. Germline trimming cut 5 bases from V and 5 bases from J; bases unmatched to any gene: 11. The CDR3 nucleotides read TGTGCCAGCAGTCAAGTACCGGGACAGGGGCAGACCGGGGAGCTGTTTTTT. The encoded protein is CASSQVPGQGQTGELFF.

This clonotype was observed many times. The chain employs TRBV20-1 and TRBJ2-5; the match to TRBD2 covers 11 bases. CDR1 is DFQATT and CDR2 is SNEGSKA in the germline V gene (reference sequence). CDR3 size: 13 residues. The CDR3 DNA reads TGCAGCCCCTCCCTAGCGGGGGGAGAGACCCAGTACTTC. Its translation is CSPSLAGGETQYF.

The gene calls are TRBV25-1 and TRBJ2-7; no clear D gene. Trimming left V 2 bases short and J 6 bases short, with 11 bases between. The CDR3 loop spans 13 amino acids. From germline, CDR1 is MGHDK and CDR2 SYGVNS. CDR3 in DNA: TGTGCCAGCAGTGAAGGGCCGCGAGGCGAGCAGTACTTC. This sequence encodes CASSEGPRGEQYF.

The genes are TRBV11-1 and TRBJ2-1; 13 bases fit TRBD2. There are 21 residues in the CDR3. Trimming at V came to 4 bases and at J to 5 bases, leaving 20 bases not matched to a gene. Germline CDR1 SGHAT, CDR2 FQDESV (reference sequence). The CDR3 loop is CASSSTLRTSGSIIGNNEQFF. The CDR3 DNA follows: TGTGCCAGCAGCTCAACCCTCCGGACTAGCGGGAGTATTATAGGGAACAATGAGCAGTTCTTC.

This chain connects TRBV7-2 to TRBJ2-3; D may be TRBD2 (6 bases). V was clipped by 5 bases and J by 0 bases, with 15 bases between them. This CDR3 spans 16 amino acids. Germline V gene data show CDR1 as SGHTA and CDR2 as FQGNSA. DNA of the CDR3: TGTGCCAGCAGCAAACTCCTCGCGGGGAGCACAGATACGCAGTATTTT. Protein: CASSKLLAGSTDTQYF. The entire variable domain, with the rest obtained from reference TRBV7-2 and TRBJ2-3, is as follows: GAGVSQSPSNKVTEKGKDVELRCDPISGHTALYWYRQSLGQGLEFLIYFQGNSAPDKSGLPSDRFSAERTGGSVSTLTIQRTQQEDSAVYLCASSKLLAGSTDTQYFGPGTRLTVL.

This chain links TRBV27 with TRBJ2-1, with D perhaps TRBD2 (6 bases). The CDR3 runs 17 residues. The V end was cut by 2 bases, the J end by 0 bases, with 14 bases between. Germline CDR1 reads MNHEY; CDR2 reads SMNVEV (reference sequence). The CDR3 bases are TGTGCCAGCAGTTTAAGGCCGGGACTCAGCTCCTACAATGAGCAGTTCTTC. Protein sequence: CASSLRPGLSSYNEQFF.

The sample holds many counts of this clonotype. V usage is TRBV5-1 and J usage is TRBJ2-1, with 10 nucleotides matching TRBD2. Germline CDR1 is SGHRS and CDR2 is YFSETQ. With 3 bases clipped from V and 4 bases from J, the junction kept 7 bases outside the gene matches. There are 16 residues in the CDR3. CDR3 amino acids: CASSSSLAGDYNEQFF. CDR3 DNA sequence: TGCGCCAGCAGCTCCTCCCTAGCGGGGGATTACAATGAGCAGTTCTTC.

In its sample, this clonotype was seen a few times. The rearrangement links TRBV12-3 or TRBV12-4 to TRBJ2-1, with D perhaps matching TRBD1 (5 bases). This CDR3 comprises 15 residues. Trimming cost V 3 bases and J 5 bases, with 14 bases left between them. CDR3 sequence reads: CASSFQGNSHNEQFF. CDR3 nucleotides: TGTGCCAGCAGTTTCCAGGGAAACAGCCACAATGAGCAGTTCTTC.